This TCR beta chain was captured in a study of blood T cell repertoires in COVID-19. Study-level background: Samples came from the United States, Italy and Spain, spanning acute and convalescent COVID-19.

Two negative PCRs, clearance, or symptom resolution characterized the recovered Cohort 3 donors. Authors' processing steps: Quantification of nucleated cells was approximated via reference gene primer amplification. The protocol was immunoSEQ multiplex PCR, while the TCRdb copy is restricted to in-frame clones and leaves out a portion. V, J and clone size derive from that table, while D and trimming were established from the DNA sequence. The table has about 250,000 clones, around nine tenths seen once. Between the trimmed V and J ends, which lost 5 bases and 1 base, there was a span of 11 bases. This CDR3 spans 14 amino acids. CDR1 KGHSH and CDR2 LQKENI come from the germline V gene.

The sequence was obtained from a woman between 18 and 29 years old who had recovered from COVID-19. The sequencing sample was made of PBMCs or T cells enriched from blood (not recorded which). The genes are TRBV18 and TRBJ1-1; D possibly corresponds to TRBD1 (5 bases). In nucleotides, the CDR3 is TGTGCCAGCTCATCCTTAACAGGGAACACTGAAGCTTTCTTT. Translation gives CASSSLTGNTEAFF.